This paragraph covers one T cell receptor beta chain sequence. Antigen: not known. Germline CDR1 reads MGHRA; CDR2 reads YSYEKL. V was shortened by 1 base and J by 0 bases, with 11 bases between the two germline ends. The CDR3 runs to 16 residues. The sample originates from a study of shared clonotypes between healthy human individuals. Study as a whole: The plates for each donor numbered three CD4 naive, three CD4 memory, two CD8 naive and one CD8 memory.

Profiled with immunoSEQ multiplex PCR; TCRdb holds only in-frame clones, not every one. The sample yields 800,000 to 1,200,000 clones, 70% to 80% seen once. Study-wide results and limits: Several donors had 4% to 5% of their naive CD4 clonotypes in common. Clonotype sharing among the donors was expected to vary with sequencing depth.

Into CD45RA+ naive and CD45RA-negative memory subsets, the CD4+ cells were split. The sample was memory CD4+ T cells from PBMCs. Subset in this sample: CD45RA-negative fraction. This TCR was sampled from a man aged 18 to 30 in good health. Some clones in this sample may be carry-over from other donors' samples. The chain recombines TRBV4-1 with TRBJ2-3; D uncertain. CDR3 nucleotide sequence: TGCGCCAGCAGCCAAGTGCATGCGCTTAGCACAGATACGCAGTATTTT. Residues: CASSQVHALSTDTQYF.